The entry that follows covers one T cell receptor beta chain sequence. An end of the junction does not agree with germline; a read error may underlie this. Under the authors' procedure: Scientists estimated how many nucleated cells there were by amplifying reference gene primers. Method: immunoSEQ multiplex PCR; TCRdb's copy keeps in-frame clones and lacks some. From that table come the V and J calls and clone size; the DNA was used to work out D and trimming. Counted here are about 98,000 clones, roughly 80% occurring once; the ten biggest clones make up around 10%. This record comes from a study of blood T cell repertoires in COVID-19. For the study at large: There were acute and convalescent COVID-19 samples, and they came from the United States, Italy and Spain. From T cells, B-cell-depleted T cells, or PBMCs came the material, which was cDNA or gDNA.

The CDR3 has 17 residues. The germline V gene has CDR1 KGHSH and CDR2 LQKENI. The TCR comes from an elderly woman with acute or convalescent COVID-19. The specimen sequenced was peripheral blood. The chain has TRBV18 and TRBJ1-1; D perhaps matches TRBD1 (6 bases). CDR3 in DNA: TGTGCCAGCTCACCTCCGGGGGGCCTAGGTTTGAAGACTGAAGCTTTCTTT. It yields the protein CASSPPGGLGLKTEAFF.